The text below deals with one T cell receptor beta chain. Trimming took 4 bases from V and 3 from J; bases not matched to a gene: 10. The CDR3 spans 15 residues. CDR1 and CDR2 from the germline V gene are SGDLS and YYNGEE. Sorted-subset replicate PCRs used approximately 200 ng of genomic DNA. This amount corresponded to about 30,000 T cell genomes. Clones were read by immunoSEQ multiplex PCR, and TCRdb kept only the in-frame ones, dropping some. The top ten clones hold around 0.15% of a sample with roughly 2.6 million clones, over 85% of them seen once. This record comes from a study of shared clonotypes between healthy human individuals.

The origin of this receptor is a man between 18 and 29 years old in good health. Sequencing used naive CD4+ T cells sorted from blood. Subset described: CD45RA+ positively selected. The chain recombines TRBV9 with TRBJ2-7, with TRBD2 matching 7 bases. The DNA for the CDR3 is TGTGCCAGCAGCCCCCGGGAGGCAGGGCGCTACGAGCAGTACTTC. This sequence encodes CASSPREAGRYEQYF. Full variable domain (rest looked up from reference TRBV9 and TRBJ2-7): DSGVTQTPKHLITATGQRVTLRCSPRSGDLSVYWYQQSLDQGLQFLIQYYNGEERAKGNILERFSAQQFPDLHSELNLSSLELGDSALYFCASSPREAGRYEQYFGPGTRLTVT.